This T cell receptor beta chain emerged from a study of T cells in Graves' hyperthyroidism and ophthalmopathy. The germline V and J ends were trimmed by 5 bases and 7 bases, with 12 bases remaining between them. CDR1 MDHEN and CDR2 SYDVKM come from the germline V gene. There are 12 residues in the CDR3. Amplified TCR beta CDR3 regions came from RNA transcripts. The TCR CDR3 was amplified in a first-round RT-PCR using the HTBI primer set. Via MiXCR, TCRdb re-called the multiplex PCR reads, giving one row per CDR3 protein. In the table there are around 380,000 distinct CDR3 sequences, about 13% of which are singletons. Hyperthyroidism had been newly diagnosed in patients aged 18 to 65, and its duration was under 2 months. Blood from later-ophthalmopathy patients was taken at first hyperthyroidism diagnosis.

Input material: blood. V gene TRBV28 combines with J gene TRBJ2-7; D perhaps matches TRBD1 (8 bases). The sequence derives from a young man with Graves' hyperthyroidism that later progressed to Graves' ophthalmopathy. CDR3 sequence (DNA): TGTGCCAGCAGTGAACAGGGGGGGGAGCAGTACTTC. Translating it yields CASSEQGGEQYF. Variable domain in full (rest from reference TRBV28 and TRBJ2-7): DVKVTQSSRYLVKRTGEKVFLECVQDMDHENMFWYRQDPGLGLRLIYFSYDVKMKEKGDIPEGYSVSREKKERFSLILESASTNQTSMYLCASSEQGGEQYFGPGTRLTVT.